Below are 23 T cell receptor beta chains sequenced from a single sample in a study of high-grade serous ovarian cancer treatment subgroups. Tumor tissue was taken before any definitive surgery or chemotherapy was given. Generated by immunoSEQ multiplex PCR, the TCRdb table keeps only in-frame clones and is missing some. The data contain under 30,000 clones, around 84% of them singletons. Input material: tumor tissue. Every receptor here comes from a human donor with high-grade serous ovarian cancer.

This sequence joins TRBV6-1 and TRBJ2-1; 11 nucleotides match TRBD2. Trimming cost V 4 bases and J 6 bases; bases outside gene matches: 5. CDR1 is MNHNS and CDR2 is SASEGT in the germline V gene. This CDR3 has 15 residues. CDR3 sequence reads: CASSAPSGRPNEQFF. The CDR3 nucleotides are TGTGCCAGCAGTGCCCCTAGCGGGAGGCCCAATGAGCAGTTCTTC.

The chain combines TRBV10-3 with TRBJ2-7; 7 positions match TRBD2. Germline CDR1 ENHRY, CDR2 SYGVKD. The J segment lost 5 bases and the V segment lost 3 bases, leaving 16 bases of the junction unmatched. This CDR3 is built from 17 residues. The CDR3 sequence: CAISDILAVEGMDEQYF. Here the CDR3 DNA reads TGTGCCATCAGTGATATCCTAGCGGTCGAGGGCATGGACGAGCAGTACTTC.

This sequence joins TRBV5-1 and TRBJ2-2; weak D call: TRBD2 (5 bases). Germline assignment: CDR1 SGHRS and CDR2 YFSETQ. V was clipped by 3 bases and J by 4 bases, with 19 bases between them. The CDR3 covers 17 residues. CDR3 protein: CASSSGGARAGTGELFF. The CDR3, as DNA: TGCGCCAGCAGCTCAGGTGGAGCCCGGGCGGGCACCGGGGAGCTGTTTTTT.

This chain links TRBV28 with TRBJ2-5; 7 bases are shared with TRBD1. The germline V gene has CDR1 MDHEN and CDR2 SYDVKM. The CDR3 is 15 amino acids. Unmatched junction bases numbered 12, after V lost 6 bases and J lost 5 bases. CDR3 in DNA: TGTGCCAGCAGGCATTTTGGACAGGCAGTGGAGACCCAGTACTTC. This translates into CASRHFGQAVETQYF.

For the CDR3, the DNA is TGCGCCAGCAGCTTGGAGCGGGAGGGTAGGACCCAGTACTTC. Encoded protein: CASSLEREGRTQYF. V is TRBV5-1 and J is TRBJ2-5; 10 positions match TRBD2. The germline CDR1 and CDR2 sequences are SGHRS and YFSETQ. This CDR3 is built from 14 residues. The ends lost 0 bases at V and 7 bases at J; junction bases unmatched: 3.

This chain uses TRBV7-2 with TRBJ2-6; D uncertain. CDR1 SGHTA and CDR2 FQGNSA come from the germline V gene. The V and J ends lost 5 bases and 3 bases respectively, with 14 bases between them. CDR3 size: 16 residues. The CDR3 loop is CASSRLETVGANVLTF. CDR3 nucleotides: TGTGCCAGCAGCCGTCTCGAAACAGTTGGGGCCAACGTCCTGACTTTC.

This clone was recorded once. The V and J genes are TRBV27 and TRBJ2-7; D gene uncertain. V was shortened by 6 bases and J by 2 bases, with 11 bases between the two germline ends. The CDR3 spans 13 residues. Looked up from germline, CDR1 is MNHEY and CDR2 is SMNVEV (reference sequence). The CDR3 here is CASRGNTTYEQYF. In DNA, the CDR3 is TGTGCCAGCAGGGGGAACACCACCTACGAGCAGTACTTC.

V is TRBV11-2 and J is TRBJ1-2, with D unclear. This CDR3 is 11 amino acids long. Trimming took off 5 bases at V and 10 bases at J, with 11 bases between the two ends. Germline assignment: CDR1 SGHAT and CDR2 FQNNGV. CDR3 region: CASSAGRVYTF. CDR3 sequence (DNA): TGTGCCAGCAGCGCGGGCCGCGTCTACACCTTC.

This clone is a singleton in its sample. The chain carries TRBV2 and TRBJ2-1; D unresolved. In germline, CDR1 is SNHLY, CDR2 FYNNEI. The CDR3 is made up of 14 amino acids. V lost 8 bases, J lost 6 bases, and 17 bases lay in between. CDR3 residues: CASCIRRNRNEQFF. The CDR3 region has the DNA TGTGCCAGCTGCATCAGACGAAACCGCAATGAGCAGTTCTTC.

The chain couples TRBV5-6 to TRBJ2-3; no reliable D call. V was cut by 2 bases and J by 4 bases, with 14 bases left in between. CDR3 size: 15 residues. Germline-derived CDR1 and CDR2 are SGHDT and YYEEEE. The CDR3 loop reads CASSFRYRKSDTQYF. In nucleotides, the CDR3 is TGTGCCAGCAGCTTTAGGTACCGTAAATCAGATACGCAGTATTTT.

The V call is TRBV5-5, the J call TRBJ2-7; weak D call: TRBD1 (5 bases). The V and J ends lost 1 base and 3 bases respectively, with 8 bases between them. The V gene's germline CDR1 is SGHKS and CDR2 YYEKEE (reference sequence). The length of the CDR3 is 13 residues. CDR3 DNA: TGTGCCAGCAGCTTGCAGGGTGGCTACGAGCAGTACTTC. Translated: CASSLQGGYEQYF.

The V gene is TRBV5-4, the J gene TRBJ2-5, with a possible D match to TRBD1 (6 bases). The CDR3 spans 14 residues. Germline CDR1 reads SGHNT; CDR2 reads YYREEE (reference sequence). V lost 0 bases and J lost 3, with 9 bases in between. Here the CDR3 reads CASSLVAGEETQYF. The CDR3 bases are TGTGCCAGCAGCTTGGTGGCAGGGGAAGAGACCCAGTACTTC.

The chain combines TRBV5-8 with TRBJ1-1; D not resolved. The V gene's germline CDR1 is SGHTS and CDR2 YDEGEE. Trimming cost V 4 bases and J 3 bases, with 13 bases left between them. The CDR3 is 14 residues long. The CDR3 bases are TGTGCCAGCAGCCCCGGGTTCGGGGACACTGAAGCTTTCTTT. This encodes CASSPGFGDTEAFF.

The genes are TRBV28 and TRBJ1-2; D gene unclear. CDR1 MDHEN and CDR2 SYDVKM come from the germline V gene. The CDR3 runs to 11 residues. The ends were cut back, 5 bases at V and 7 bases at J, with 8 bases in the middle. DNA for the CDR3: TGTGCCAGCAGTGAATTGGCTGGCTACACCTTC. Amino acids: CASSELAGYTF.

V and J are TRBV2 and TRBJ2-7; D is uncertain. Trimming shortened V by 2 bases and J by 11 bases, and 13 bases separated the two germline ends. Germline assignment: CDR1 SNHLY and CDR2 FYNNEI. The CDR3 runs to 12 residues. The CDR3 sequence: CASSELGSGEYF. The CDR3 coding sequence is TGTGCCAGCAGTGAATTGGGGTCAGGAGAGTACTTC.

V gene TRBV2 combines with J gene TRBJ1-2, with D perhaps matching TRBD1 (6 bases). CDR1 and CDR2 (germline): SNHLY, FYNNEI. This CDR3 spans 15 amino acids. With 3 bases removed from V and 6 bases from J, the gap between germline ends came to 17 bases. Here the CDR3 reads CASSDMRGGRDGYTF. For the CDR3, the DNA is TGTGCCAGCAGTGACATGCGAGGGGGTCGAGATGGCTACACCTTC.

This sequence joins TRBV11-2 and TRBJ1-5; D is undetermined. The CDR3 length is 13 residues. Germline V CDR1 and CDR2: SGHAT, FQNNGV. V was clipped by 5 bases and J by 6 bases, with 11 bases between them. The CDR3: CASSMVPSQPQHF. CDR3 sequence (DNA): TGTGCCAGCAGCATGGTCCCGAGTCAGCCCCAGCATTTT.

This sequence joins TRBV7-9 and TRBJ2-3, with 8 nucleotides matching TRBD2. The CDR3 loop spans 13 amino acids. With V trimmed by 7 bases and J by 6 bases, 6 bases remained unmatched. The germline V gene encodes CDR1 SEHNR and CDR2 FQNEAQ (reference sequence). In nucleotides, the CDR3 is TGTGCCAGCATAGCGGGGACCCGCGATACGCAGTATTTT. It translates to CASIAGTRDTQYF.

V usage is TRBV2 and J usage is TRBJ1-1; D call uncertain. This CDR3 has 13 residues. Trimming took 2 bases from V and 7 from J, leaving 11 bases between them. CDR1 SNHLY and CDR2 FYNNEI come from the germline V gene. The chain's CDR3 is CASSESSSDEAFF. The CDR3 coding sequence is TGTGCCAGCAGTGAATCTTCGAGTGATGAAGCTTTCTTT.

This clone was seen more than once but under ten times. This chain joins TRBV6-1 and TRBJ1-2; D is undetermined. Trimming took 0 bases from V and 2 from J, leaving 7 bases between them. Germline values: CDR1 MNHNS, CDR2 SASEGT. The CDR3 extends over 14 amino acids. This chain's CDR3 is CASSEAARNYGYTF. CDR3 in DNA: TGTGCCAGCAGTGAAGCCGCACGAAACTATGGCTACACCTTC.

The chain joins TRBV18 to TRBJ2-3; the match to TRBD1 covers 10 bases. V was pared by 3 bases and J by 3 bases, with 3 bases of the junction left unmatched. Germline V gene lookup returns CDR1 KGHSH and CDR2 LQKENI. This CDR3 has 15 residues. The CDR3 is CASSPGTGATDTQYF. CDR3 coding DNA: TGTGCCAGCTCACCCGGGACAGGGGCGACAGATACGCAGTATTTT.

The V and J genes are TRBV18 and TRBJ1-3; D is uncertain. Trimming shortened V by 5 bases and J by 0 bases, and 17 bases separated the two germline ends. The germline gives CDR1 KGHSH, CDR2 LQKENI. The CDR3 is 17 residues long. The CDR3 loop is CASSFNSQVLSGNTIYF. The CDR3 DNA reads TGTGCCAGCTCATTTAATAGTCAGGTCCTCTCTGGAAACACCATATATTTT.

The CDR3 coding sequence is TGTGCCAGCAGCCAAGTCCTAGCGGGAGAGTGGGGCACAGATACGCAGTATTTT. Its protein is CASSQVLAGEWGTDTQYF. This rearrangement joins TRBV14 to TRBJ2-3, with TRBD2 matching over 10 bases. The ends lost 1 base at V and 1 base at J; junction bases unmatched: 8. The germline V gene encodes CDR1 SGHDN and CDR2 FVKESK. This CDR3 is 18 amino acids long.